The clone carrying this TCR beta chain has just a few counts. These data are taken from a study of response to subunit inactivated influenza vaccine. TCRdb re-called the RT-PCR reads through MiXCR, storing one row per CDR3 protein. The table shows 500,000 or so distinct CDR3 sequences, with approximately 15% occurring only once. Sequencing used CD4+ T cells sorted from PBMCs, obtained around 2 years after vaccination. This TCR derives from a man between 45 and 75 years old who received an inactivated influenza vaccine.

CDR3: CAISERLGANEQFF. CDR3 in DNA: TGTGCCATCAGTGAGAGGTTGGGGGCCAATGAGCAGTTCTTC. The V and J genes are TRBV10-3 and TRBJ2-1, with D possibly being TRBD1 (6 bases). This CDR3 has 14 residues. Trimming took 2 bases from V and 6 from J, leaving 11 bases between them. Germline-derived CDR1 and CDR2 are ENHRY and SYGVKD.